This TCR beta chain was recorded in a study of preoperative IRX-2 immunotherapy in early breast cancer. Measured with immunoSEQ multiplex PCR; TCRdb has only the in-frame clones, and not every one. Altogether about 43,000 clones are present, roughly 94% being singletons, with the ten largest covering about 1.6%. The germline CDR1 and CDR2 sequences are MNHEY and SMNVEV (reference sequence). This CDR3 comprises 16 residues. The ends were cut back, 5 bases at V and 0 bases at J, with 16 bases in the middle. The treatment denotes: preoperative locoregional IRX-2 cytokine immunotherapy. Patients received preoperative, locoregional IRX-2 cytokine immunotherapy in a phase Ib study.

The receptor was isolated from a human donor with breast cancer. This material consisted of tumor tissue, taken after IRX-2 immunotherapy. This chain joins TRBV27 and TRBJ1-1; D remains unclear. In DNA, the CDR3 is TGTGCCAGCAGTCCGTTGACCGTAATGATGAACACTGAAGCTTTCTTT. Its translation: CASSPLTVMMNTEAFF.